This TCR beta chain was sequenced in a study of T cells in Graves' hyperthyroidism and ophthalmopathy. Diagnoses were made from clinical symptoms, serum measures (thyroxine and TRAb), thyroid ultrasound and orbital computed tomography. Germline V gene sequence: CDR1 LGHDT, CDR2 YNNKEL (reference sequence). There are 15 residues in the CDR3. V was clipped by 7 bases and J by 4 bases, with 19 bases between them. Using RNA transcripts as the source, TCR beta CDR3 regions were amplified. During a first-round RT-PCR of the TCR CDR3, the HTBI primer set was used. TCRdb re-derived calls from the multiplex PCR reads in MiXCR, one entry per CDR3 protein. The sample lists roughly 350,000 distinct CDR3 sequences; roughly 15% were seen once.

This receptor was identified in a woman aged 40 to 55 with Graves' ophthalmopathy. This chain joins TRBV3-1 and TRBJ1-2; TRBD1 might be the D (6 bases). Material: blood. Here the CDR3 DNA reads TGTGCCAGCACCCCCCGGGACAAGGGAGTCTATGGCTACACCTTC. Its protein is CASTPRDKGVYGYTF.